The 9 T cell receptor beta chains listed next were all sequenced from one sample in a study of identical twins. TCRdb redid the calling of the 5' RACE reads with MiXCR, one entry per CDR3 protein. The data contain 400,000 or so distinct CDR3 sequences, 7% to 9.5% of them singletons. Sequenced: naive T cells sorted from blood. These receptors were taken from a woman in her forties or fifties in good health.

The table lists this clonotype with a few counts. Given a much more abundant clone one base away, this may be a read error. J is TRBJ2-5 and V is TRBV12-3 or TRBV12-4; possible D gene TRBD1, 5 bases. V lost 3 bases, J lost 1 base, and 6 bases lay in between. The CDR3 is 13 residues long. The CDR3 nucleotides are TGTGCCAGCAGTTTTGACAGCCAAGAGACCCAGTACTTC. It is translated as CASSFDSQETQYF.

This clonotype turned up a few times. The rearrangement joins TRBV5-1 to TRBJ2-6, with D unresolved. CDR1 SGHRS and CDR2 YFSETQ come from the germline V gene. V lost 4 bases and J 0 bases, leaving 5 bases between the germline ends. CDR3 length: 14 amino acids. The CDR3 DNA reads TGCGCCAGCAGCCGGATCTCTGGGGCCAACGTCCTGACTTTC. Translating it yields CASSRISGANVLTF.

The V call is TRBV11-2, the J call TRBJ2-2, with TRBD2 as a possible D gene (6 bases). The V gene lost 6 bases and the J gene lost 2 bases, with 19 bases spanning the gap. This CDR3 is built from 17 residues. Germline loops: CDR1 SGHAT, CDR2 FQNNGV. The DNA for the CDR3 is TGTGCCAGCAGGGATCCCCCCGGGACTTTTAACACCGGGGAGCTGTTTTTT. The encoded protein is CASRDPPGTFNTGELFF.

This clonotype has ten or more counts. This chain uses TRBV20-1 with TRBJ2-5; 7 bases agree with TRBD2. With 3 bases clipped from V and 2 bases from J, the junction kept 12 bases outside the gene matches. CDR1 is DFQATT, CDR2 SNEGSKA, per germline (reference sequence). The CDR3 contains 16 residues. CDR3 DNA sequence: TGCAGTGCTAGGGAAGGGAGGGGAGTCGGTCAAGAGACCCAGTACTTC. Translated: CSAREGRGVGQETQYF.

This chain links TRBV20-1 with TRBJ1-5; 9 bases are shared with TRBD1. This CDR3 spans 15 amino acids. V gave up 6 bases and J gave up 9 bases; unmatched junction bases: 15. Germline V gene data show CDR1 as DFQATT and CDR2 as SNEGSKA (reference sequence). The DNA of the CDR3 is TGCAGTGCAGGTCGAGGACAGGGGATCCGAGGGCCCCAGCATTTT. Translation gives CSAGRGQGIRGPQHF.

J is TRBJ2-3 and V is TRBV29-1; no firm D call. V shed 6 bases and J shed 10 bases, with 11 bases lying between them. Germline V gene lookup returns CDR1 SQVTM and CDR2 ANQGSEA. The CDR3 length is 10 residues. The CDR3 reads CSVVSRAQYF. CDR3 bases: TGCAGCGTCGTTAGTAGGGCGCAGTATTTT.

This clonotype came up many times. The CDR3 nucleotides are TGCAGCGTGGTGGGGACGGACGAGCAGTACTTC. It translates to CSVVGTDEQYF. This rearrangement joins TRBV29-1 to TRBJ2-7; tentatively, D is TRBD1 or TRBD2 (5 bases each). This CDR3 is 11 amino acids long. Germline-derived CDR1 and CDR2 are SQVTM and ANQGSEA. V lost 6 bases to trimming and J lost 5 bases, with 11 bases between them.

The J gene is TRBJ2-1, the V gene TRBV7-3; 8 positions agree with TRBD2. Trimming cost V 3 bases and J 5 bases; bases outside gene matches: 6. Germline CDR1 reads SGHTA; CDR2 reads FQGTGA. The CDR3 runs to 15 residues. The CDR3: CASSFSSGRDNEQFF. The CDR3 DNA follows: TGTGCCAGCAGCTTCTCAAGCGGGAGAGACAATGAGCAGTTCTTC.

This chain uses TRBV7-2 with TRBJ1-2, with D tentatively TRBD1 (6 bases). Germline V lookup: CDR1 SGHTA, CDR2 FQGNSA. This CDR3 has 13 amino acids. Trimming removed 5 bases from V and 4 bases from J, with 11 bases in between. This CDR3 reads CASSATGRYGYTF. The CDR3, as DNA: TGTGCCAGCAGCGCCACAGGGCGCTATGGCTACACCTTC.